The sequence of this TCR beta chain was determined in a study of cytomegalovirus exposure and HLA in healthy donors. In the study overall: Earlier work reported 90 million to 120 million unique TCR beta sequences from 150 million to 200 million T cells.

The primer mix had 60 Vbeta and 13 Jbeta primers. TCRdb's table, derived via immunoSEQ multiplex PCR, lists solely in-frame clones and lacks some. The data contain over 150,000 clones, 70% to 90% of them singletons. The ends were cut back, 2 bases at V and 0 bases at J, with 12 bases in the middle. CDR3 size: 16 residues. Germline V gives CDR1 SGHDT, CDR2 YYEEEE. Whole-study results and caveats: Prior analysis indicated that the majority of TCR beta V segments exhibited productivity approximately 90% or approximately 30% of the time. A missense DCLRE1C variant was associated with V- and J-gene trimming of TCR beta chains in a later analysis, and an independent cohort replicated the association. For most subjects, TCR beta sequences were reported to predict HLA-A and HLA-B alleles with accuracy.

In the case of this clone: Its antigen is unknown.

Sample: PBMCs. The V and J genes are TRBV5-6 and TRBJ1-3, with no clear D. The origin of this receptor is a man aged 25 to 40 in good health and CMV-seropositive. CDR3 loop: CASSFRGLASGNTIYF. The CDR3 DNA reads as TGTGCCAGCAGCTTTAGAGGGTTAGCCTCTGGAAACACCATATATTTT.